This T cell receptor (beta chain) emerged from a study of OX40 agonist ivuxolimab in advanced cancers. About the research overall: Subjects had a mean age of around 60 years, with a range of about 23 to 85; just over 80% were male. Study-wide findings and caveats: Low clonal expansion, among the lowest seen, marked partial responders at 0.1-3.0 mg/kg. Low levels of normalized T-cell clonal expansion also appeared in some nonresponders.

In the case of this clone: What it recognizes is unknown.

The J segment lost 13 bases and the V segment lost 5 bases, leaving 9 bases of the junction unmatched. The CDR3 runs to 14 residues. The V gene's germline CDR1 is SGHDT and CDR2 YYEEEE. Sequenced by immunoSEQ multiplex PCR; TCRdb stores in-frame clones only, minus some. The sample includes 60,000 to 85,000 clones, 92% of them seen just once. The receptor comes from an adult with an advanced solid tumor such as melanoma, head and neck, liver or kidney cancer. The specimen comprised CD4+ or CD8+ T cells sorted from blood, sampled in a trial of the OX40 agonist ivuxolimab. The chain couples TRBV5-6 to TRBJ2-3; 14 bases align to TRBD2. The CDR3 nucleotides read TGTGCCAGCAGGGGACTAGCGGGGGTTGTTGAGGAGTATTTT. This translates into CASRGLAGVVEEYF.